Given below is one TCR beta chain in context. These data come from a study of control samples from healthy donors and cancer patients. Germline assignment: CDR1 MNHNY and CDR2 SVGAGI (reference sequence). The trim removed 5 bases at V and 3 bases at J, leaving 6 bases unmatched. This CDR3 comprises 15 residues. Sequencing was performed with immunoSEQ multiplex PCR; in TCRdb, only in-frame clones are kept and a portion is missing. The sample contains about 100,000 clones, around four fifths of which appear only once. This TCR was sampled from a man aged 25-45 years in good health. Source material: blood. V gene TRBV6-6 combines with J gene TRBJ1-2; 10 bases line up with TRBD1. CDR3 sequence (DNA): TGTGCCAGCAGTAACCGGGACAGGGGCCACTATGGCTACACCTTC. Residues: CASSNRDRGHYGYTF.